This section outlines one TCR beta chain sequence together with its context. This receptor's antigen is unknown. The input lacks base qualities; no much larger clone sits a single base away. TCRbeta CDR3 regions were amplified from genomic DNA by means of the immunoSEQ Assay, a bias-controlled multiplex PCR. The authors' analysis ran thus. Nucleated cell counts per sample were estimated from amplification of reference gene primers within the assay. To quantify the absolute abundance of each unique TCRbeta CDR3 rearrangement, sequence reads were collapsed and filtered. For each sample, productive Simpson clonality was calculated as the square root of Simpson's diversity index across productive rearrangements. TCRdb mirrors the immuneACCESS table, restricted to in-frame sequences. Some clones are absent from its copies; in checked studies, under half trace to an unresolved V gene, and the reason for the others is unknown. From that table come the V and J calls and clone size; the DNA was used to work out D and trimming. This sample comprises 450,000 or so clones, 80% to 95% of them detected only once. Clones ranked in the top ten supply 0.6% of the sample.

Participants in the prospective study were enrolled through a virtual design, were aged 18 to 89 years, and lived in under 25 United States geographic areas. In the prospective study, cohorts were assigned on the basis of participant-reported clinical history obtained from a screening survey and a study questionnaire. Recovered participants in ImmuneRACE Cohort 3 were defined as having two consecutive negative NP/OP PCR tests, clearance from a healthcare professional, or resolution of symptoms. Mobile phlebotomists in the prospective study collected whole blood, serum and a nasopharyngeal or oropharyngeal swab from every participant. Prospective study participants could optionally give additional blood draws and questionnaires over a roughly 2-month period. Prospective study blood samples were shipped either frozen or at room temperature before DNA extraction. This entry is derived from a study of blood T cell repertoires in COVID-19 (dated by TCRdb to the early 2020s). Study-level background: Collaborator samples came from the United States, Italy and Spain and covered acute and convalescent phases of COVID-19. The sample metadata nearly always contained a de-identified subject ID, COVID-19 status, age in years and sex. The material from the prospective study consisted of cDNA or gDNA derived from T cells, B-cell-depleted T cells, or PBMCs. The dataset comprised deeply sampled blood TCRbeta repertoires from subjects exposed to, actively infected with, or recovered from COVID-19. Where HLA class I and class II types were available, the types were taken from metadata supplied by the sample provider, not from assay-based typing. The samples were drawn from the first 160 participants of the ongoing ImmuneRACE study and from over a thousand subjects provided by 6 global collaborators. The repertoires were released in a freely available public database intended as a resource for research on the immune response to SARS-CoV-2.

There are 18 amino acids in the CDR3, from cysteine to phenylalanine inclusive. CDR3 DNA is the only sequence kept; it has 54 bases, read in frame from the first base. CDR1 is given as MNHEY and CDR2 as SMNVEV, both from the germline V gene (reference sequence). Germline trimming: 5 bases from V, 3 bases from J; junction bases outside gene matches: 11. General findings and caveats noted by the study authors: Clinical and demographic metadata were provided uncurated, with the amount varying by source and participant.

Sequencing was carried out using PBMCs or T cells enriched from blood (not recorded which). The sequence came from a man aged 18 to 29 who had recovered from COVID-19. The chain joins TRBV27 to TRBJ2-7, with 15 junctional bases fitting TRBD2. For the CDR3, the sequence is CASSPWTSGRGVFYEQYF. The sequenced DNA: TGTGCCAGCAGTCCCTGGACTAGCGGGAGGGGGGTGTTCTACGAGCAGTACTTC.